Presented here are 25 T cell receptor beta chains from one specimen sequenced in a study of beta chain features in type 1 diabetes. What was sequenced were expressed TCRB transcripts, since all of the isolated RNA had been reverse transcribed. Using immunoSEQ multiplex PCR, the repertoire was profiled, and TCRdb retains in-frame clones only, with some absent. The sample shows about 900,000 clones, about 17% of them seen only once. Sequences were obtained from naive CD4+ T cells from blood. Receptors were obtained from a woman aged 18-30 years in good health.

This clone was counted only a few times. The chain uses TRBV5-6 and TRBJ2-7; 7 bases are shared with TRBD1. J was trimmed by 2 bases and V by 5 bases; bases with no gene match: 7. The CDR3 length is 14 residues. The V gene's germline CDR1 is SGHDT and CDR2 YYEEEE. The CDR3 region has the DNA TGTGCCAGCAGAGCGACAGGGCTTACCTACGAGCAGTACTTC. This encodes CASRATGLTYEQYF.

This chain connects TRBV4-3 to TRBJ1-1, with a possible D match to TRBD1 (5 bases). Germline CDR1 reads LGHNA; CDR2 reads YSLEER. This CDR3 spans 14 amino acids. Trimming removed 4 bases at V and 10 bases at J, with 19 bases between. CDR3 protein: CASSLSLGGAVAFF. Written as DNA, the CDR3 is TGCGCCAGCAGCCTGAGTTTAGGAGGGGCGGTAGCTTTCTTT.

This clone was observed a few times. This chain joins TRBV7-2 and TRBJ2-5; the match to TRBD1 covers 9 bases. Trimming took 5 bases from V and 4 from J; bases not matched to a gene: 11. Germline V lookup: CDR1 SGHTA, CDR2 FQGNSA. The CDR3 extends over 16 amino acids. Written as DNA, the CDR3 is TGTGCCAGCAGCCCCCGGACAGGGGAGTGGATAGAGACCCAGTACTTC. It codes for CASSPRTGEWIETQYF. Variable domain in full (rest from reference TRBV7-2 and TRBJ2-5): GAGVSQSPSNKVTEKGKDVELRCDPISGHTALYWYRQSLGQGLEFLIYFQGNSAPDKSGLPSDRFSAERTGGSVSTLTIQRTQQEDSAVYLCASSPRTGEWIETQYFGPGTRLLVL.

V usage is TRBV15 and J usage is TRBJ2-3, with TRBD1 identical over 7 bases. This CDR3 has 14 amino acids. Germline loops: CDR1 LNHNV, CDR2 YYDKDF (reference sequence). After removal of 0 bases from V and 5 bases from J, the junction contained 2 bases not matched to a gene. The CDR3 nucleotides are TGTGCCACCAGCAGAGATTACAGGGGAGATACGCAGTATTTT. This gives the protein CATSRDYRGDTQYF.

V usage is TRBV4-2 and J usage is TRBJ1-5, with D maybe TRBD1 (6 bases). CDR3 length: 16 amino acids. Trimming left V 0 bases short and J 5 bases short, with 14 bases between. In germline, CDR1 is LGHNA, CDR2 YNFKEQ. The CDR3 DNA reads TGTGCCAGCAGCCAAGACAGGACAGACGTTGATCAGCCCCAGCATTTT. It codes for CASSQDRTDVDQPQHF.

This clone was seen a handful of times. The chain combines TRBV2 with TRBJ2-1; 14 nucleotides line up with TRBD2. The CDR3 consists of 15 residues. V was clipped by 3 bases and J by 7 bases; unmatched bases: 2. CDR1 and CDR2 (germline): SNHLY, FYNNEI. For the CDR3, the DNA is TGTGCCAGCAGTGACGGGACTAGCGGGAGTAATGAGCAGTTCTTC. Translating gives CASSDGTSGSNEQFF.

The chain employs TRBV2 and TRBJ2-4; unclear D gene. V lost 6 bases and J 1 base, leaving 10 bases between the germline ends. CDR1 is SNHLY and CDR2 is FYNNEI in the germline V gene. The CDR3 loop spans 14 amino acids. The CDR3 coding sequence is TGTGCCAGCAGCAGGAGTATCGCCAAAAACATTCAGTACTTC. This translates into CASSRSIAKNIQYF.

This clone has a handful of counts. J is TRBJ1-3 and V is TRBV2, with no clear D. V was clipped by 7 bases and J by 6 bases, with 10 bases between them. CDR3 length equals 12 residues. Looked up from germline, CDR1 is SNHLY and CDR2 is FYNNEI. This CDR3 reads CASTSRANTIYF. CDR3 DNA: TGTGCCAGCACGTCCCGAGCAAACACCATATATTTT.

In the case of this clone: Germline and junction disagree at one end, which may indicate a read error. The CDR3 reads CASSSHIGTVSF. CDR3 DNA: TGTGCCAGCAGCTCCCATATAGGGACAGTCAGTTTT. The chain carries TRBV28 and TRBJ1-4; 7 bases align to TRBD1. The CDR3 is 12 amino acids. The germline CDR1 and CDR2 sequences are MDHEN and SYDVKM.

The chain couples TRBV7-2 to TRBJ2-4, with D possibly being TRBD1 or TRBD2 (6 bases each). Germline CDR1 SGHTA, CDR2 FQGNSA. The germline V and J ends were trimmed by 2 bases and 0 bases, with 20 bases remaining between them. There are 19 residues in the CDR3. Here the CDR3 reads CASSLIKGGVTLAKNIQYF. The CDR3 DNA sequence: TGTGCCAGCAGCTTAATTAAGGGGGGCGTGACCCTAGCCAAAAACATTCAGTACTTC. Based on the CDR3 plus reference TRBV7-2 and TRBJ2-4, the full variable domain is GAGVSQSPSNKVTEKGKDVELRCDPISGHTALYWYRQSLGQGLEFLIYFQGNSAPDKSGLPSDRFSAERTGGSVSTLTIQRTQQEDSAVYLCASSLIKGGVTLAKNIQYFGAGTRLSVL.

Here the CDR3 reads CASSLGVGQRETQYF. Here the CDR3 DNA reads TGTGCCAGCAGCTTAGGTGTGGGGCAGAGAGAGACCCAGTACTTC. The gene calls are TRBV11-1 and TRBJ2-5, with D possibly being TRBD1 (5 bases). Trimming pared 1 base from V and 4 bases from J, leaving 13 bases between. This CDR3 region has 15 residues. Germline CDR1 SGHAT, CDR2 FQDESV (reference sequence). The variable domain in full, with the rest retrieved from reference TRBV11-1 and TRBJ2-5, is EAEVAQSPRYKITEKSQAVAFWCDPISGHATLYWYRQILGQGPELLVQFQDESVVDDSQLPKDRFSAERLKGVDSTLKIQPAELGDSAMYLCASSLGVGQRETQYFGPGTRLLVL.

V usage is TRBV28 and J usage is TRBJ2-7; 12 nucleotides agree with TRBD2. The CDR3 loop spans 17 amino acids. CDR1 is MDHEN and CDR2 is SYDVKM in the germline V gene. With 3 bases clipped from V and 4 bases from J, the junction kept 10 bases outside the gene matches. The CDR3 spells CASSFSSGRAALYEQYF. The CDR3 bases are TGTGCCAGCAGTTTCTCTAGCGGGAGGGCTGCTTTATACGAGCAGTACTTC.

This clone was observed many times. The rearrangement links TRBV19 to TRBJ2-4; D possibly corresponds to TRBD1 (6 bases). Germline V CDR1 and CDR2: LNHDA, SQIVND (reference sequence). The CDR3 runs 13 residues. Deletions cut 5 bases from V and 6 bases from J, with 11 bases between. The CDR3 coding sequence is TGTGCCAGTAGTCGGACAGCTGGAAACATTCAGTACTTC. Translated, it gives CASSRTAGNIQYF.

The chain is built from TRBV11-1 and TRBJ2-6; a possible D gene is TRBD2 (5 bases). The CDR3 covers 17 residues. Germline CDR1 reads SGHAT; CDR2 reads FQDESV (reference sequence). The V end lost 5 bases, the J end lost 0 bases, and 14 bases lay between the germline ends. The CDR3 is CASSPPTGISGANVLTF. The DNA of the CDR3 is TGTGCCAGCAGCCCCCCGACGGGGATCTCTGGGGCCAACGTCCTGACTTTC. The full variable domain, rest sourced from reference TRBV11-1 and TRBJ2-6, is EAEVAQSPRYKITEKSQAVAFWCDPISGHATLYWYRQILGQGPELLVQFQDESVVDDSQLPKDRFSAERLKGVDSTLKIQPAELGDSAMYLCASSPPTGISGANVLTFGAGSRLTVL.

The chain joins TRBV6-5 to TRBJ1-3; 7 bases are shared with TRBD1. In germline, CDR1 is MNHEY, CDR2 SVGAGI. The CDR3 is 13 amino acids. The V and J ends lost 7 bases and 0 bases, in that order; junction bases with no gene match: 0. This CDR3 reads CASTGGSGNTIYF. The CDR3 nucleotides read TGTGCCAGCACAGGGGGCTCTGGAAACACCATATATTTT.

In this sample, this clone turned up a few times. V gene TRBV5-1 combines with J gene TRBJ2-2, with D unclear. V lost 5 bases and J lost 2, with 10 bases in between. CDR3 length: 14 amino acids. CDR1 is SGHRS, CDR2 YFSETQ, per germline. The CDR3 is CASSIGSNTGELFF. The CDR3 bases are TGCGCCAGCAGTATAGGGTCAAACACCGGGGAGCTGTTTTTT.

A few counts support this clone. The V and J genes are TRBV4-2 and TRBJ2-7, with D possibly being TRBD2 (7 bases). The CDR3 sequence is 18 residues long. Germline assignment: CDR1 LGHNA and CDR2 YNFKEQ. V lost 0 bases, J lost 9 bases, and 27 bases lay in between. For the CDR3, the DNA is TGTGCCAGCAGCCAAGATGGGCGGACTATAGGGGGACTACGAGGGCAGTACTTC. Translated: CASSQDGRTIGGLRGQYF.

This clone was counted a few times. The CDR3 spells CASSSTGVWNTEAFF. The CDR3 region has the DNA TGTGCCAGCAGTTCAACAGGGGTCTGGAACACTGAAGCTTTCTTT. J is TRBJ1-1 and V is TRBV7-6; 7 nucleotides match TRBD1. In germline, CDR1 is SGHVS, CDR2 FNYEAQ. The CDR3 totals 15 residues. Trimming removed 6 bases from V and 1 base from J; junction bases left unmatched: 8.

The chain employs TRBV7-9 and TRBJ2-7, with D tentatively TRBD1 (6 bases). V shed 7 bases and J shed 2 bases, with 24 bases lying between them. The V gene's germline CDR1 is SEHNR and CDR2 FQNEAQ (reference sequence). CDR3 length equals 17 residues. The CDR3 nucleotides read TGTGCCAGCATTTCCGAGCTAGGACAGAGGGCGCCCTACGAGCAGTACTTC. Encoded protein: CASISELGQRAPYEQYF.

The V call is TRBV9, the J call TRBJ2-5, with no clear D. The V end was cut by 4 bases, the J end by 5 bases, with 18 bases between. CDR1 is SGDLS and CDR2 is YYNGEE in the germline V gene. The CDR3 covers 15 residues. CDR3 loop: CASSRTFLVPETQYF. In DNA, the CDR3 is TGTGCCAGCAGCCGGACCTTTCTAGTCCCCGAGACCCAGTACTTC.

This clone was seen more than once but under ten times. The chain is built from TRBV10-1 and TRBJ2-1, with D maybe TRBD1 (6 bases). The length of the CDR3 is 14 residues. Deletions cut 4 bases from V and 5 bases from J, with 12 bases between. Per the germline V gene, CDR1 is WNHNN and CDR2 is SYGVQD (reference sequence). This chain's CDR3 is CASSAGQIDNEQFF. The CDR3, as DNA: TGCGCCAGCAGTGCCGGACAGATAGACAATGAGCAGTTCTTC.

This clone was counted a few times. The chain links TRBV14 to TRBJ1-4; D is ambiguous. V dropped 0 bases and J dropped 8 bases, with 7 bases sitting between them. The CDR3 runs 13 residues. The germline V gene encodes CDR1 SGHDN and CDR2 FVKESK. CDR3 DNA sequence: TGTGCCAGCAGCCAAGATGCCAGGGAAAAACTGTTTTTT. Amino acids: CASSQDAREKLFF.

This clone was seen a handful of times. This specimen includes other DNA sequences encoding the same CDR3. The J gene is TRBJ2-7, the V gene TRBV7-2; D could derive from TRBD1 or TRBD2 (5 bases each). From germline, CDR1 is SGHTA and CDR2 FQGNSA. Trimming took off 5 bases at V and 1 base at J, with 24 bases between the two ends. This CDR3 contains 18 residues. The CDR3 is CASSPRGGARVRSYEQYF. In DNA form, the CDR3 reads TGTGCCAGCAGCCCGAGGGGTGGGGCCAGGGTAAGATCCTACGAGCAGTACTTC.

The chain carries TRBV18 and TRBJ2-7; no firm D call. Between the trimmed V and J ends, which lost 3 bases and 2 bases, there was a span of 11 bases. The CDR3 is 14 residues long. CDR1 is KGHSH, CDR2 LQKENI, per germline. DNA for the CDR3: TGTGCCAGCTCACCGGGTGTACCGGCCTACGAGCAGTACTTC. Amino acid sequence: CASSPGVPAYEQYF.

This clone occurred a few times. The J gene is TRBJ2-3, the V gene TRBV4-3; D is tentatively TRBD1 or TRBD2 (5 bases each). The CDR3 length is 15 residues. The V gene's germline CDR1 is LGHNA and CDR2 YSLEER. V was shortened by 3 bases and J by 6 bases, with 16 bases between the two germline ends. The CDR3 sequence: CASSHPGTRADTQYF. The CDR3 DNA is TGCGCCAGCAGCCACCCCGGGACCCGAGCGGATACGCAGTATTTT.